The source of this T cell receptor (beta chain) is a study of blood T cells in healthy people across ages. In germline, CDR1 is MNHEY, CDR2 SVGEGT. The CDR3 sequence is 14 residues long. The ends lost 6 bases at V and 9 bases at J; junction bases unmatched: 10. General study points: Those diversity estimates obtained from one million T cells were thought to be underestimates. Higher naive T cell percentage went strongly together with higher TCR beta diversity. Leaving the PBMCs unsorted stopped any conclusive comparison of naive versus antigen-experienced cells.

This clonotype was detected only a few times. What it binds is not known. A second PCR of about 7 to 12 cycles used a sample-barcoded 5' primer and a J-beta primer mix. There were at least 3 million CDR3-containing paired-end reads obtained from each sample. One entry per CDR3 protein, called by TCRdb with MiXCR from the 5' RACE reads. This repertoire shows about 670,000 distinct CDR3 sequences, roughly two fifths found once; its top ten account for about 32%. This TCR was recovered from a man older than 75 in good health. The chain links TRBV6-2 or TRBV6-3 to TRBJ1-5; 8 bases fit TRBD1. The sequenced sample was blood. The CDR3 bases are TGTGCCAGCAGGCCAACCGGGACAGGTCCGCCCCAGCATTTT. This translates into CASRPTGTGPPQHF.